One and the same sample provided the 7 T cell receptor beta chains below, sequenced in a study of early T cells in non-severe SARS-CoV-2 infection. TCRdb passed the 5' RACE reads through MiXCR, listing each CDR3 protein once. The sample consists of fewer than 100,000 distinct CDR3 sequences, approximately 6% of them appearing once. Sequencing used whole blood. The source is an adult who was a healthcare worker with PCR-confirmed SARS-CoV-2 infection or an uninfected control (not recorded which).

This chain connects TRBV20-1 to TRBJ1-1; D is possibly TRBD1 (6 bases). V was clipped by 0 bases and J by 4 bases, with 6 bases between them. Germline lookup yields CDR1 DFQATT and CDR2 SNEGSKA (reference sequence). The CDR3 has 12 residues. The CDR3 is CSAREGGTEAFF. The CDR3 nucleotides read TGCAGTGCTAGAGAAGGGGGCACTGAAGCTTTCTTT.

This clonotype was counted ten times or more. The V gene is TRBV24-1, the J gene TRBJ1-5; a weak D match, TRBD1 (5 bases). The CDR3 runs 16 residues. Germline CDR1 reads KGHDR; CDR2 reads SFDVKD. Trimming stripped 3 bases from V and 4 bases from J, with 15 bases between. CDR3 sequence (DNA): TGTGCCACCAGTGATCCCAGCCAGGGCGATAATCAGCCCCAGCATTTT. Its protein product is CATSDPSQGDNQPQHF.

The chain joins TRBV12-3 or TRBV12-4 to TRBJ2-1; the match to TRBD2 covers 9 bases. V lost 3 bases and J lost 7; bases outside the gene matches: 4. The CDR3 spans 14 residues. The chain's CDR3 is CASSFAGGRNEQFF. Written as DNA, the CDR3 is TGTGCCAGCAGTTTCGCGGGGGGGCGAAATGAGCAGTTCTTC.

This clonotype was seen a few times. CDR3 protein: CASRETDRVNQPQHF. The CDR3 bases are TGTGCCAGCAGAGAAACCGACAGGGTCAATCAGCCCCAGCATTTT. The chain carries TRBV2 and TRBJ1-5; TRBD1 matches at 7 bases. The CDR3 totals 15 residues. Germline loops: CDR1 SNHLY, CDR2 FYNNEI. J gave up 3 bases and V 6 bases, and 8 bases lay outside the gene matches. The full variable domain, its missing parts supplied by reference TRBV2 and TRBJ1-5, is EPEVTQTPSHQVTQMGQEVILRCVPISNHLYFYWYRQILGQKVEFLVSFYNNEISEKSEIFDDQFSVERPDGSNFTLKIRSTKLEDSAMYFCASRETDRVNQPQHFGDGTRLSIL.

The CDR3 sequence: CASSVQWSSEEQYF. The CDR3 nucleotides read TGTGCCAGCAGTGTTCAGTGGAGTTCGGAGGAGCAGTACTTC. V and J are TRBV2 and TRBJ2-7; D unresolved. The length of the CDR3 is 14 residues. The ends were cut back, 4 bases at V and 7 bases at J, with 17 bases in the middle. Germline-derived CDR1 and CDR2 are SNHLY and FYNNEI.

This clonotype came up a few times. V is TRBV6-5 and J is TRBJ1-6, with D perhaps matching TRBD1 (5 bases). Germline lookup yields CDR1 MNHEY and CDR2 SVGAGI. The V gene lost 0 bases and the J gene lost 9 bases, with 12 bases spanning the gap. The CDR3 extends over 15 amino acids. The CDR3, as DNA: TGTGCCAGCAGTTACTCAAGTCTGGGGACTTCACCCCTCCACTTT. Amino acid sequence: CASSYSSLGTSPLHF.

This clonotype was observed a handful of times. The gene calls are TRBV5-5 and TRBJ2-5, with 7 bases matching TRBD2. Germline V gene data show CDR1 as SGHKS and CDR2 as YYEKEE (reference sequence). The CDR3 has 15 residues. The ends lost 4 bases at V and 5 bases at J; junction bases unmatched: 11. The CDR3 DNA is TGTGCCAGCAGCCCCGGGACTACGGGAGAGGAGACCCAGTACTTC. It yields the protein CASSPGTTGEETQYF.